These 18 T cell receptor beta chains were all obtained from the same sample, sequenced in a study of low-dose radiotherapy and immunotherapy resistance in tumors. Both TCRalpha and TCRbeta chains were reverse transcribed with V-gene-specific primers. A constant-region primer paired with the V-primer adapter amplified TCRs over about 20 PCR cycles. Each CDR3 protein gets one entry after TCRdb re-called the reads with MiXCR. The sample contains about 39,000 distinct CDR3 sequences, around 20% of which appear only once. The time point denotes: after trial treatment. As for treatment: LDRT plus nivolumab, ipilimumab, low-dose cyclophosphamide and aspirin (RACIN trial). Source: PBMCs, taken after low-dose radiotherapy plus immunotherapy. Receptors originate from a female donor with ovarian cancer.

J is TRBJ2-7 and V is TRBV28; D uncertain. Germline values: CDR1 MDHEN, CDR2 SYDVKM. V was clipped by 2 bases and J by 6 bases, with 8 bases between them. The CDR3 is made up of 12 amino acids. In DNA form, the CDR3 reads TGTGCCAGCAGTTTAACGGCACGCGAGCAGTACTTC. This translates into CASSLTAREQYF.

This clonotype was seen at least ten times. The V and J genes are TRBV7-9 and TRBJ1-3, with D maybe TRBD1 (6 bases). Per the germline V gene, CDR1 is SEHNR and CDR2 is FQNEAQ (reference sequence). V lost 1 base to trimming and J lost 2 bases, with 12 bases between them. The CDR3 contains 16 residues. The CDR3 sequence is CASSLVSGTPGNTIYF. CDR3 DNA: TGTGCCAGCAGCTTAGTCTCCGGGACACCTGGAAACACCATATATTTT. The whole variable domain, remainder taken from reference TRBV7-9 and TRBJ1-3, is DTGVSQNPRHKITKRGQNVTFRCDPISEHNRLYWYRQTLGQGPEFLTYFQNEAQLEKSRLLSDRFSAERPKGSFSTLEIQRTEQGDSAMYLCASSLVSGTPGNTIYFGEGSWLTVV.

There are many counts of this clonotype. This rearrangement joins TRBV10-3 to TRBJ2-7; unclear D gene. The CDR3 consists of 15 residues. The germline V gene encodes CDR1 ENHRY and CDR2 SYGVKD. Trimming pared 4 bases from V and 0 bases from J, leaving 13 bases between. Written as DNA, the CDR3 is TGTGCCATCAGTGCGTCGGGCCAAAGCTCCTACGAGCAGTACTTC. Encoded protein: CAISASGQSSYEQYF.

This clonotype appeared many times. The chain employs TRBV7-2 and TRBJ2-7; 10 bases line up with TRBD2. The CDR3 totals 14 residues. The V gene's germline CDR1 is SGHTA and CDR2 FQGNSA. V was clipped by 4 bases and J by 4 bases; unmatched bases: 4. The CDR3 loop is CASSSQRGGYEQYF. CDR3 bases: TGTGCCAGCAGCTCACAGCGGGGGGGGTACGAGCAGTACTTC.

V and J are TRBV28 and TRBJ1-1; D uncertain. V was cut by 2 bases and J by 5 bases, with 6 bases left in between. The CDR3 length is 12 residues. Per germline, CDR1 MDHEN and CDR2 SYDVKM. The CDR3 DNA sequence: TGTGCCAGCAGTTTAAAGGTTACTGAAGCTTTCTTT. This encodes CASSLKVTEAFF.

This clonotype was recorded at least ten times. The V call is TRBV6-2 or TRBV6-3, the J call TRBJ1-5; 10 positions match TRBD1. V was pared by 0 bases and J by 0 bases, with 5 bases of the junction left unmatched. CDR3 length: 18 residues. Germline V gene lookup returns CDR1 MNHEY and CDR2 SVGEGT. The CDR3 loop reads CASSYSGTGVGSNQPQHF. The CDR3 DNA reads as TGTGCCAGCAGTTACTCCGGGACAGGGGTGGGTAGCAATCAGCCCCAGCATTTT.

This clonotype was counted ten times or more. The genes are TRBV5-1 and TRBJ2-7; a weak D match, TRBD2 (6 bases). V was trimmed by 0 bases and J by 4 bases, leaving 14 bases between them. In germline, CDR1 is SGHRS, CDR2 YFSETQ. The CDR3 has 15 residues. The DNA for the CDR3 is TGCGCCAGCAGCTTGGAGTATGCCGGGAGTTACGAGCAGTACTTC. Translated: CASSLEYAGSYEQYF.

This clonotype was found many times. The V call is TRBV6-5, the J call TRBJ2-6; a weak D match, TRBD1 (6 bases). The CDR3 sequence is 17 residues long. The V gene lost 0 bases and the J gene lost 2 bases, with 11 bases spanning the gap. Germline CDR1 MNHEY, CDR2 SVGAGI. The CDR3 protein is CASSYSFQGTGANVLTF. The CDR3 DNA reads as TGTGCCAGCAGTTACTCTTTTCAGGGGACTGGGGCCAACGTCCTGACTTTC.

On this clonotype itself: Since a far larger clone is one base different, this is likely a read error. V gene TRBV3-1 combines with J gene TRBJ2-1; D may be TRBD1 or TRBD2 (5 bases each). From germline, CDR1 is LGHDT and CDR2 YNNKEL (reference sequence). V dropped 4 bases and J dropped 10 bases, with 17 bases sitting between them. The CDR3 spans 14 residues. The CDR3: CASSPRGLVHEQFF. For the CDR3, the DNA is TGTGCCAGCAGCCCCCGGGGCTTGGTCCACGAGCAGTTCTTC.

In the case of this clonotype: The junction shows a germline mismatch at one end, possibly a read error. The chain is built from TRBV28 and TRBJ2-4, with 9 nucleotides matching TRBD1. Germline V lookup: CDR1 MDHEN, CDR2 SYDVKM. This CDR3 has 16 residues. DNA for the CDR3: TGTGTCAGCACCAAGACAGGGGGTTCAGCCAAAAACATTCAGTACTTC. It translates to CVSTKTGGSAKNIQYF.

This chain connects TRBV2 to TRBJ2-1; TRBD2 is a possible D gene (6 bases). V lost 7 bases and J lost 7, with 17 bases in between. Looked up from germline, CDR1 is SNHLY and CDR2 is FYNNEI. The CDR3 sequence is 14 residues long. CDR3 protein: CASNEGGRRNEQFF. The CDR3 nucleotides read TGTGCCAGCAACGAGGGTGGGAGGAGGAATGAGCAGTTCTTC. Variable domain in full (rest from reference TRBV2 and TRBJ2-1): EPEVTQTPSHQVTQMGQEVILRCVPISNHLYFYWYRQILGQKVEFLVSFYNNEISEKSEIFDDQFSVERPDGSNFTLKIRSTKLEDSAMYFCASNEGGRRNEQFFGPGTRLTVL.

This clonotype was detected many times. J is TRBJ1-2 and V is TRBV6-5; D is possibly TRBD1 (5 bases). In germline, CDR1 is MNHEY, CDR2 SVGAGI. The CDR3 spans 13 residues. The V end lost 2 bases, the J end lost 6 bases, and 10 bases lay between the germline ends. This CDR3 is CASSYAGNNGYTF. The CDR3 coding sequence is TGTGCCAGCAGTTACGCAGGGAATAATGGCTACACCTTC.

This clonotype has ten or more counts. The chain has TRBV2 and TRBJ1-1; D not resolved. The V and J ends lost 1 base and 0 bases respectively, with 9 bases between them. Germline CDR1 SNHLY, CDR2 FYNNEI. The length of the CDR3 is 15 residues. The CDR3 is CASSEGPSLNTEAFF. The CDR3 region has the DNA TGTGCCAGCAGTGAAGGTCCTTCACTGAACACTGAAGCTTTCTTT.

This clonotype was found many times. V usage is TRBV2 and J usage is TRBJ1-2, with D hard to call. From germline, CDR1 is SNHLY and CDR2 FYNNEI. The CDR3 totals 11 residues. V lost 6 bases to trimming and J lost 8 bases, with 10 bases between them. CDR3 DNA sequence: TGTGCCAGCAGGGCTTCGGGGGGCTACACCTTC. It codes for CASRASGGYTF.

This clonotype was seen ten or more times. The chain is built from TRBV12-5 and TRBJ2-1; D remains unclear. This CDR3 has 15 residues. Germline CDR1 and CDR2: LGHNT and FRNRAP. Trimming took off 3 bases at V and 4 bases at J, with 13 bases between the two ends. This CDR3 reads CASGFPPEQYNEQFF. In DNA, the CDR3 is TGTGCTAGTGGTTTCCCCCCGGAACAATACAATGAGCAGTTCTTC.

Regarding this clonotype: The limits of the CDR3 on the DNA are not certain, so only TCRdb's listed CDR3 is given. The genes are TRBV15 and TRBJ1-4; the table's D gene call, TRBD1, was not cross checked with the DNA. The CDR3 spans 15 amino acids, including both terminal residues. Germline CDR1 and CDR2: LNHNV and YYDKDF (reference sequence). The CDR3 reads CATSSGHENEKLFFF.

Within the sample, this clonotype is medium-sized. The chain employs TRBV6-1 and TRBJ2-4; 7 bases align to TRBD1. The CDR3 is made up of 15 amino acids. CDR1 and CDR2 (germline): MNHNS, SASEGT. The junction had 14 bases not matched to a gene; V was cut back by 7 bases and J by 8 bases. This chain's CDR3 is CASTLLGGKGDIQYF. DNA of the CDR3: TGTGCCAGCACCCTCTTAGGGGGCAAGGGTGACATTCAGTACTTC.

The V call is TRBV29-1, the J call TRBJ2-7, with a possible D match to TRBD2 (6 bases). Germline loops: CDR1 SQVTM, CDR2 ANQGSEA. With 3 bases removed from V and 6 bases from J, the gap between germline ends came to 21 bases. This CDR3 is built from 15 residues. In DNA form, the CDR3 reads TGCAGCGTTGAGGACCCCGCGGGATCCTCAGGCGAGCAGTACTTC. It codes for CSVEDPAGSSGEQYF.